These 19 T cell receptor beta chains originate from one sample sequenced in a study of T cells in Graves' hyperthyroidism and ophthalmopathy. RNA transcripts served as the template for amplifying TCR beta CDR3 regions. An initial round of RT-PCR targeting the TCR CDR3 relied on the HTBI primer set. TCRdb processed the multiplex PCR reads anew with MiXCR; each CDR3 protein has one entry. The sample lists around 100,000 distinct CDR3 sequences, about 50% occurring once. What was sequenced was blood. The receptor source for this set is a man between 40 and 49 years old with Graves' hyperthyroidism.

Notes on this clonotype: A read error is possible here, since a much larger clone lies one base away. The chain joins TRBV9 to TRBJ2-5; D might be TRBD1 or TRBD2, each matching 7 bases. The V and J ends lost 6 bases and 4 bases respectively, with 16 bases between them. CDR3 length: 14 residues. Germline V gene data show CDR1 as SGDLS and CDR2 as YYNGEE. The CDR3 DNA reads TGTGCCAGCACCCAGGGGGGGGGGCCAGAGACCCAGTACTTC. Translating it yields CASTQGGGPETQYF.

About this clonotype itself: A much larger clone lies a single base off, so this may be a read error. A read error is likely, as this CDR3 ends without the conserved phenylalanine or tryptophan. The chain combines TRBV5-4 with TRBJ2-2; D gene ambiguous. V was pared by 3 bases and J by 1 base, with 10 bases between. There are 15 residues in the CDR3. CDR1 is SGHNT, CDR2 YYREEE, per germline (reference sequence). The DNA of the CDR3 is TGTGCCAGCAGCTCCGGGCTAGTGAACACCGGGGAGCTGTTTCTT. Its translation: CASSSGLVNTGELFL.

The chain is built from TRBV20-1 and TRBJ2-7, with 10 nucleotides matching TRBD2. This CDR3 region has 15 residues. V was clipped by 6 bases and J by 0 bases; unmatched bases: 8. The V gene's germline CDR1 is DFQATT and CDR2 SNEGSKA (reference sequence). CDR3 sequence reads: CSATTSGWNSYEQYF. Here the CDR3 DNA reads TGCAGTGCGACGACTAGCGGGTGGAACTCCTACGAGCAGTACTTC.

This sequence joins TRBV7-9 and TRBJ2-7, with 10 bases lining up with TRBD2. CDR1 is SEHNR and CDR2 is FQNEAQ in the germline V gene (reference sequence). The junction had 5 bases not matched to a gene; V was cut back by 5 bases and J by 4 bases. The CDR3 is 14 amino acids. The CDR3 DNA reads as TGTGCCAGCAGCCCACTAGCGGGGAGATACGAGCAGTACTTC. Encoded protein: CASSPLAGRYEQYF.

A few counts support this clonotype. The rearrangement links TRBV20-1 to TRBJ2-7; 7 bases align to TRBD2. Germline-derived CDR1 and CDR2 are DFQATT and SNEGSKA (reference sequence). With 1 base clipped from V and 0 bases from J, the junction kept 6 bases outside the gene matches. The CDR3 is 15 amino acids. CDR3 amino acids: CSARVSGWNSYEQYF. The CDR3 coding sequence is TGCAGTGCTAGAGTTAGCGGGTGGAACTCCTACGAGCAGTACTTC.

The chain combines TRBV5-1 with TRBJ1-6; D call uncertain. The V end lost 0 bases, the J end lost 13 bases, and 11 bases lay between the germline ends. The CDR3 loop spans 13 amino acids. Germline V CDR1 and CDR2: SGHRS, YFSETQ. The CDR3 loop is CASSLERGDPLHF. The CDR3 coding sequence is TGCGCCAGCAGCTTGGAGCGGGGAGATCCCCTCCACTTT.

This clonotype was counted many times. The chain links TRBV5-4 to TRBJ1-1; D might be TRBD1 (5 bases). CDR1 SGHNT and CDR2 YYREEE come from the germline V gene (reference sequence). This CDR3 region has 15 residues. Trimming shortened V by 0 bases and J by 4 bases, and 13 bases separated the two germline ends. The CDR3 region has the DNA TGTGCCAGCAGCTTGGCCCGGAGGGGAGGCACTGAAGCTTTCTTT. It encodes CASSLARRGGTEAFF.

The chain links TRBV3-1 to TRBJ1-1, with D possibly TRBD1 on 5 matching bases. CDR1 is LGHDT and CDR2 is YNNKEL in the germline V gene (reference sequence). The V end was cut by 1 base, the J end by 1 base, with 10 bases between. The CDR3 spans 15 residues. CDR3 bases: TGTGCCAGCAGCCAAGGTGTGGGGGGGAACACTGAAGCTTTCTTT. This codes for CASSQGVGGNTEAFF.

This clonotype was picked up many times. The V call is TRBV20-1, the J call TRBJ1-2; D is uncertain. The CDR3 consists of 13 residues. The germline V gene has CDR1 DFQATT and CDR2 SNEGSKA (reference sequence). V lost 1 base to trimming and J lost 5 bases, with 11 bases between them. CDR3 residues: CSARARIGYGYTF. CDR3 nucleotides: TGCAGTGCTAGAGCTCGAATAGGTTATGGCTACACCTTC.

V gene TRBV5-1 combines with J gene TRBJ2-2, with D perhaps assigned TRBD1 or TRBD2 (5 bases each). Trimming pared 0 bases from V and 8 bases from J, leaving 11 bases between. CDR1 SGHRS and CDR2 YFSETQ come from the germline V gene. The length of the CDR3 is 14 residues. CDR3 residues: CASSLGGSRGELFF. The CDR3 region has the DNA TGCGCCAGCAGCTTGGGGGGGTCTAGAGGGGAGCTGTTTTTT.

The chain recombines TRBV4-1 with TRBJ2-1; D possibly matches TRBD1 or TRBD2 (5 bases each). Trimming took 3 bases from V and 4 from J, leaving 13 bases between them. There are 15 residues in the CDR3. Germline CDR1 is MGHRA and CDR2 is YSYEKL. The DNA of the CDR3 is TGCGCCAGCAGCCAGAACCGGGACCCATACAATGAGCAGTTCTTC. Its translation is CASSQNRDPYNEQFF.

This clonotype was seen at least ten times. V and J are TRBV2 and TRBJ2-7; 8 bases align to TRBD1. Trimming cost V 8 bases and J 2 bases; bases outside gene matches: 5. There are 13 residues in the CDR3. From germline, CDR1 is SNHLY and CDR2 FYNNEI. CDR3 residues: CASGGQGTYEQYF. Here the CDR3 DNA reads TGTGCCAGCGGAGGACAGGGAACCTACGAGCAGTACTTC.

This clonotype ranks as medium-sized. This chain joins TRBV7-2 and TRBJ2-7; possible D gene TRBD1, 5 bases. Germline V gene data show CDR1 as SGHTA and CDR2 as FQGNSA. CDR3 length: 14 residues. The V gene lost 1 base and the J gene lost 5 bases, with 12 bases spanning the gap. Here the CDR3 DNA reads TGTGCCAGCAGCTTAGGCCAGGGTGTCGACGAGCAGTACTTC. It specifies CASSLGQGVDEQYF. Supplemented by reference TRBV7-2 and TRBJ2-7, the full variable domain reads GAGVSQSPSNKVTEKGKDVELRCDPISGHTALYWYRQSLGQGLEFLIYFQGNSAPDKSGLPSDRFSAERTGGSVSTLTIQRTQQEDSAVYLCASSLGQGVDEQYFGPGTRLTVT.

Notes on this clonotype: Germline is not matched at one junction end, which may reflect a read error. The gene calls are TRBV29-1 and TRBJ1-2; D is ambiguous. Germline CDR1 and CDR2: SQVTM and ANQGSEA. This CDR3 comprises 11 residues. This CDR3 reads CGVSTGYGYTF. CDR3 bases: TGCGGCGTTAGTACCGGCTATGGCTACACCTTC.

This clonotype was picked up many times. V is TRBV6-1 and J is TRBJ2-7; TRBD2 aligns across 14 bases. Looked up from germline, CDR1 is MNHNS and CDR2 is SASEGT. The CDR3 length is 17 residues. Germline trimming cut 8 bases from V and 3 bases from J; bases unmatched to any gene: 12. The CDR3 loop reads CASRTGTSGSGNYEQYF. CDR3 bases: TGTGCCAGCCGCACCGGGACTAGCGGGAGTGGGAACTACGAGCAGTACTTC.

This clonotype was counted a single time. The chain is built from TRBV7-9 and TRBJ1-1; unclear D gene. The V end lost 3 bases, the J end lost 7 bases, and 6 bases lay between the germline ends. Per germline, CDR1 SEHNR and CDR2 FQNEAQ (reference sequence). This CDR3 contains 11 residues. The CDR3 loop reads CASSLRDEAFF. The CDR3, as DNA: TGTGCCAGCAGCTTGCGGGATGAAGCTTTCTTT.

The chain uses TRBV19 and TRBJ2-2; D may be TRBD1 (6 bases). This CDR3 is 12 amino acids long. Germline values: CDR1 LNHDA, CDR2 SQIVND (reference sequence). V dropped 4 bases and J dropped 8 bases, with 8 bases sitting between them. DNA for the CDR3: TGTGCCAGTAGTAAAGGGACAGGGGAGCTGTTTTTT. The encoded protein is CASSKGTGELFF.

The rearrangement links TRBV20-1 to TRBJ1-1; perhaps TRBD1 as D (6 bases). This CDR3 has 16 residues. The V gene's germline CDR1 is DFQATT and CDR2 SNEGSKA (reference sequence). The V end was cut by 5 bases, the J end by 5 bases, with 24 bases between. The DNA of the CDR3 is TGCAGTGCTGACCCCCCGGGGGCAGGGTTGGGGACTGAAGCTTTCTTT. Its protein product is CSADPPGAGLGTEAFF.

The CDR3: CASSSRTAKTGELFF. The CDR3 nucleotides read TGTGCCAGCAGCTCCCGGACAGCAAAGACTGGGGAGCTGTTTTTT. The rearrangement links TRBV7-6 to TRBJ2-2; tentative D call: TRBD1 (6 bases). V dropped 4 bases and J dropped 8 bases, with 17 bases sitting between them. The CDR3 sequence is 15 residues long. CDR1 and CDR2 from the germline V gene are SGHVS and FNYEAQ.